This T cell receptor beta chain was recorded in a study of response to subunit inactivated influenza vaccine. TCRdb reprocessed the RT-PCR reads with MiXCR, giving one entry per CDR3 protein. Here the sample spans about 500,000 distinct CDR3 sequences, about 7.2% being singletons. The material sequenced was PBMCs from blood, taken 23 months after vaccination. The origin of this receptor is a man in his fifties or sixties who received an inactivated influenza vaccine.

For the CDR3, the DNA is TGTGCCACCAGTGAGAATAGCGGGGTCTCCTACAATGAGCAGTTCTTC. The encoded protein is CATSENSGVSYNEQFF. The chain recombines TRBV24-1 with TRBJ2-1, with 8 bases matching TRBD2. This CDR3 contains 16 residues. The V gene end was trimmed by 4 bases and the J gene end by 0 bases; junction bases not matched to a gene: 4. From germline, CDR1 is KGHDR and CDR2 SFDVKD.